Following are 24 T cell receptor beta chains from one sample sequenced in a study of pediatric ulcerative colitis. This table comes from immunoSEQ multiplex PCR, and its TCRdb copy is limited to in-frame clones, with some not included. The sample records about 64,000 clones, 80% to 90% being singletons. Sequenced input: blood. Every receptor here comes from a boy aged 5 to 17 with severe ulcerative colitis.

The J gene is TRBJ2-4, the V gene TRBV7-8; TRBD2 aligns across 7 bases. The V segment lost 1 base and the J segment 9 bases; nucleotides outside the gene matches: 9. Germline CDR1 and CDR2: SGHVS and FQNEAQ. The CDR3 has 15 residues. DNA for the CDR3: TGTGCCAGCAGCTTAGATCGCGGGAGCGTGAGCATTCAGTACTTC. Translating gives CASSLDRGSVSIQYF.

This clone occurred a few times. The chain carries TRBV30 and TRBJ1-1; 8 bases align to TRBD1. The CDR3 consists of 13 residues. V gave up 5 bases and J gave up 1 base; unmatched junction bases: 3. CDR1 is GTSNPN, CDR2 SVGIG, per germline (reference sequence). CDR3 nucleotides: TGTGCCTGGGCGGGACAGGCGAACACTGAAGCTTTCTTT. Translated: CAWAGQANTEAFF.

The rearrangement links TRBV6-5 to TRBJ2-6, with TRBD1 as a possible D gene (6 bases). The V end was cut by 6 bases, the J end by 4 bases, with 13 bases between. The germline CDR1 and CDR2 sequences are MNHEY and SVGAGI. There are 15 residues in the CDR3. The CDR3 protein is CASSFTGFGANVLTF. Here the CDR3 DNA reads TGTGCCAGCAGCTTTACAGGGTTCGGGGCCAACGTCCTGACTTTC.

This clone occurred a few times. J is TRBJ1-2 and V is TRBV30, with D tentatively TRBD1 (6 bases). This CDR3 is 15 amino acids long. Trimming removed 3 bases at V and 3 bases at J, with 17 bases between. Germline V gives CDR1 GTSNPN, CDR2 SVGIG (reference sequence). DNA for the CDR3: TGTGCCTGGAGCACTGCAGGGGTGGGTTACTATGGCTACACCTTC. This gives the protein CAWSTAGVGYYGYTF.

This rearrangement joins TRBV11-2 to TRBJ2-1; 7 positions match TRBD2. Germline-derived CDR1 and CDR2 are SGHAT and FQNNGV. The CDR3 consists of 14 residues. Trimming cost V 0 bases and J 6 bases; bases outside gene matches: 2. CDR3 bases: TGTGCCAGCAGCTTAGATTGGGGGGGCAATGAGCAGTTCTTC. Amino acids: CASSLDWGGNEQFF. The variable domain in full, completed from reference TRBV11-2 and TRBJ2-1, reads EAGVAQSPRYKIIEKRQSVAFWCNPISGHATLYWYQQILGQGPKLLIQFQNNGVVDDSQLPKDRFSAERLKGVDSTLKIQPAKLEDSAVYLCASSLDWGGNEQFFGPGTRLTVL.

The V gene is TRBV7-9, the J gene TRBJ1-2; D is undetermined. Germline CDR1 SEHNR, CDR2 FQNEAQ (reference sequence). This CDR3 region has 15 residues. V was trimmed by 1 base and J by 7 bases, leaving 16 bases between them. This chain's CDR3 is CASSLVGSPVRGYTF. The DNA for the CDR3 is TGTGCCAGCAGCTTAGTCGGCAGCCCTGTTCGTGGCTACACCTTC.

CDR3 protein: CASSYPSPGNTGELFF. CDR3 sequence (DNA): TGTGCCAGCAGTTACCCGTCCCCAGGGAACACCGGGGAGCTGTTTTTT. The chain combines TRBV6-5 with TRBJ2-2; D not certain. Looked up from germline, CDR1 is MNHEY and CDR2 is SVGAGI. V was clipped by 2 bases and J by 1 base, with 11 bases between them. The CDR3 runs 16 residues.

CDR3 nucleotides: TGTGCCACCAGCAGACCCGGACAGGGTCCTAATGAAAAACTGTTTTTT. Translation gives CATSRPGQGPNEKLFF. The chain combines TRBV15 with TRBJ1-4; 8 positions agree with TRBD1. J lost 3 bases, V lost 2 bases, and 5 bases had no gene match. CDR1 LNHNV and CDR2 YYDKDF come from the germline V gene (reference sequence). This CDR3 spans 16 amino acids.

The genes are TRBV5-1 and TRBJ1-5; D possibly corresponds to TRBD1 (5 bases). The CDR3 extends over 15 amino acids. Trimming shortened V by 4 bases and J by 3 bases, and 14 bases separated the two germline ends. Germline values: CDR1 SGHRS, CDR2 YFSETQ. CDR3 loop: CASSINTGSNQPQHF. For the CDR3, the DNA is TGCGCCAGCAGCATCAATACAGGTTCCAATCAGCCCCAGCATTTT.

The gene calls are TRBV11-3 and TRBJ1-3; D remains unclear. Trimming took 0 bases from V and 1 from J, leaving 7 bases between them. This CDR3 spans 15 amino acids. Germline CDR1 and CDR2: SGHNT and YENEEA. In nucleotides, the CDR3 is TGTGCCAGCAGCTTAGATTCCGTGTCTGGAAACACCATATATTTT. It yields the protein CASSLDSVSGNTIYF. Using reference TRBV11-3 and TRBJ1-3 for the parts outside the CDR3, the full variable domain is EAGVVQSPRYKIIEKKQPVAFWCNPISGHNTLYWYLQNLGQGPELLIRYENEEAVDDSQLPKDRFSAERLKGVDSTLKIQPAELGDSAVYLCASSLDSVSGNTIYFGEGSWLTVV.

This chain's CDR3 is CASSLNGNRGLVGANVLTF. CDR3 DNA sequence: TGTGCCAGCAGCTTAAATGGGAACAGGGGGCTGGTTGGGGCCAACGTCCTGACTTTC. V usage is TRBV7-3 and J usage is TRBJ2-6; 9 nucleotides line up with TRBD1. The V and J ends lost 1 base and 3 bases, in that order; junction bases with no gene match: 10. Germline V gene sequence: CDR1 SGHTA, CDR2 FQGTGA. The CDR3 consists of 19 residues.

The chain joins TRBV6-4 to TRBJ1-2, with 10 nucleotides matching TRBD1. Trimming took 5 bases from V and 4 from J; bases not matched to a gene: 4. CDR3 length equals 14 residues. The germline CDR1 and CDR2 sequences are MRHNA and SNTAGT. The CDR3 sequence is CASSSDRGGYGYTF. As DNA, the CDR3 is TGTGCCAGCAGTTCGGACAGGGGGGGCTATGGCTACACCTTC.

This clone was seen a single time. The chain combines TRBV19 with TRBJ2-1; 13 bases line up with TRBD2. Germline V gene lookup returns CDR1 LNHDA and CDR2 SQIVND (reference sequence). The V segment lost 3 bases and the J segment 7 bases; nucleotides outside the gene matches: 3. The CDR3 length is 15 residues. CDR3 protein: CASSIGLAGENEQFF. CDR3 nucleotide sequence: TGTGCCAGTAGTATTGGACTAGCGGGAGAAAATGAGCAGTTCTTC.

This sequence joins TRBV7-8 and TRBJ2-1; D is uncertain. CDR3 length equals 14 residues. Germline V gene data show CDR1 as SGHVS and CDR2 as FQNEAQ. V shed 1 base and J shed 7 bases, with 11 bases lying between them. Here the CDR3 DNA reads TGTGCCAGCAGCTTAGTTGGATCCACGAATGAGCAGTTCTTC. Protein sequence: CASSLVGSTNEQFF.

The table lists this clone with a few counts. The chain recombines TRBV4-2 with TRBJ2-3, with a tentative D call TRBD1 (6 bases). Trimming removed 0 bases at V and 4 bases at J, with 17 bases between. Per germline, CDR1 LGHNA and CDR2 YNFKEQ. This CDR3 comprises 17 residues. CDR3 region: CASSQELGQRGADTQYF. The CDR3 coding sequence is TGTGCCAGCAGCCAAGAACTTGGACAGCGTGGGGCAGATACGCAGTATTTT.

This clone showed up just a few times. The chain links TRBV7-6 to TRBJ1-5, with D unresolved. The V end lost 5 bases, the J end lost 5 bases, and 10 bases lay between the germline ends. Germline loops: CDR1 SGHVS, CDR2 FNYEAQ. CDR3 length equals 13 residues. The CDR3 DNA sequence: TGTGCCAGCAGCAATACCGCTTATCAGCCCCAGCATTTT. This translates into CASSNTAYQPQHF.

The genes are TRBV27 and TRBJ2-7, with D perhaps TRBD2 (6 bases). V shed 6 bases and J shed 1 base, with 31 bases lying between them. Germline CDR1 and CDR2: MNHEY and SMNVEV (reference sequence). CDR3 length: 20 amino acids. The CDR3 region is CASRHTSTGPPGVRSYEQYF. CDR3 in DNA: TGTGCCAGCAGGCATACCTCAACTGGGCCTCCGGGGGTCCGATCCTACGAGCAGTACTTC.

The chain combines TRBV4-2 with TRBJ2-1; a possible D gene is TRBD1 (5 bases). The germline V and J ends were trimmed by 4 bases and 5 bases, with 18 bases remaining between them. The CDR3 covers 16 residues. Germline CDR1 and CDR2: LGHNA and YNFKEQ. The CDR3: CASSREKGSGNNEQFF. DNA for the CDR3: TGTGCCAGCAGCCGAGAGAAAGGCTCAGGGAACAATGAGCAGTTCTTC.

This clone has just one count. The chain uses TRBV10-1 and TRBJ2-3, with TRBD2 identical over 14 bases. Germline CDR1 and CDR2: WNHNN and SYGVQD (reference sequence). The CDR3 contains 17 residues. V shed 9 bases and J 3 bases; nucleotides not matched to a gene: 11. The CDR3 nucleotides read TGCGCCAGGAATTCCTTATGGACTAGCGGGAGGACAGATACGCAGTATTTT. The encoded protein is CARNSLWTSGRTDTQYF.

The gene calls are TRBV9 and TRBJ1-2; 7 nucleotides agree with TRBD1. The CDR3 runs 15 residues. CDR1 is SGDLS, CDR2 YYNGEE, per germline. Losses at the gene ends were 0 bases for V and 2 bases for J; bases not matched to a gene: 4. The CDR3 nucleotides read TGTGCCAGCAGCGTAGGCGGGGACAGCAACTATGGCTACACCTTC. It specifies CASSVGGDSNYGYTF.

The V call is TRBV7-9, the J call TRBJ2-7, with D hard to call. The V gene's germline CDR1 is SEHNR and CDR2 FQNEAQ (reference sequence). Trimming stripped 3 bases from V and 0 bases from J, with 3 bases between. The CDR3 is 12 residues long. The CDR3 region has the DNA TGTGCCAGCAGCTTCCGCTCCTACGAGCAGTACTTC. The encoded protein is CASSFRSYEQYF.

The chain combines TRBV6-6 with TRBJ2-7, with D hard to call. The V gene's germline CDR1 is MNHNY and CDR2 SVGAGI (reference sequence). CDR3 length equals 13 residues. The V and J ends lost 2 bases and 7 bases respectively, with 12 bases between them. The CDR3 DNA follows: TGTGCCAGCAGTTACGGTACTTTTGATGAGCAGTACTTC. As protein: CASSYGTFDEQYF.

The chain carries TRBV10-3 and TRBJ1-1; no reliable D call. In germline, CDR1 is ENHRY, CDR2 SYGVKD. There are 13 residues in the CDR3. V lost 5 bases, J lost 7 bases, and 14 bases lay in between. This CDR3 reads CAISRDTLSEAFF. DNA of the CDR3: TGTGCCATCAGTCGCGACACCCTTAGTGAAGCTTTCTTT.

The rearrangement uses TRBV7-2 and TRBJ1-2, with TRBD1 as a possible D gene (5 bases). Germline CDR1 is SGHTA and CDR2 is FQGNSA. Trimming stripped 1 base from V and 4 bases from J, with 7 bases between. The CDR3 contains 13 residues. The CDR3 DNA reads as TGTGCCAGCAGCTTAGGGGGGGTCTATGGCTACACCTTC. Protein product: CASSLGGVYGYTF.